This T cell receptor (beta chain) comes out of a study of T cells in Graves' hyperthyroidism and ophthalmopathy (dated by TCRdb to about 2019). The study in broad terms: Peripheral blood was sampled at the time of initial diagnosis, prior to any treatment. To identify TCR V-J signatures that set the groups apart, the researchers used a discovery cohort of 100 patients, made up of 43 with Graves' ophthalmopathy and 57 with stable Graves' hyperthyroidism. Prospective prediction of ophthalmopathy was tested in an independent validation cohort consisting of roughly 19 hyperthyroidism patients and more than 15 patients who later progressed to ophthalmopathy. For training and testing, the 95 to 100 patients in the discovery cohort were randomly divided in a 7:3 ratio. The study also compared thyroid tissue and blood T-cell repertoires from five or six Graves' hyperthyroidism patients. Following sampling, methimazole starting at 30 mg daily was given to hyperthyroidism patients, and high-dose intravenous methylprednisolone was given to ophthalmopathy patients. The paper reports TCR Vbeta CDR3 sequencing of some 140 peripheral blood samples: over 40 ophthalmopathy, 70 to 85 hyperthyroidism and some 17 progressor patients.

In the ophthalmopathy patients, disease was moderately to severely active, with a Clinical Activity Score of 3 or more, a NOSPECS grade of 4 or more, and a duration of less than 3 months. Any patient with an uncontrolled infection, another autoimmune disease, pregnancy or lactation was excluded. Diagnoses relied on clinical symptoms, serum thyroxine and TRAb, thyroid ultrasound and orbital computed tomography. Ficoll-Paque density gradient centrifugation was used to isolate PBMCs from about 9 ml of fresh peripheral blood. Trizol reagent was used to extract total RNA, and RNA quality was then checked on an Agilent 2100 Bioanalyzer. The germline V gene supplies CDR1 SGHAT and CDR2 FQNNGV. Including cysteine and phenylalanine, the CDR3 has 14 amino acids. Only the CDR3 part of the read is kept: 42 bases, read in frame from the first base. Findings and caveats that apply to the study as a whole: No statistical method was used to set the sample size in advance, and investigators knew the group allocation. Most expanded thyroid clonotypes (frequency above 0.001) were also found in blood, which suggests that blood repertoires may mirror thyroid immune responses. In validation, the model predicted progression to ophthalmopathy with approximately 71% sensitivity and roughly 72% specificity, a median of 6.5 months before onset. In cross-validation, a model built on a 13 V-J signature told ophthalmopathy apart from stable hyperthyroidism with 85% to 90% sensitivity and approximately 81% specificity, and in testing the same model reached 80%/75%.

As for this clonotype: The antigen this receptor binds is unknown. The junction and the germline gene differ at one end; a read error may be behind it.

TCR beta CDR3 regions were amplified from RNA transcripts. For the first round of RT-PCR on the TCR CDR3, the HTBI primer set was used together with the Qiagen OneStep RT-PCR kit. A second multiplex PCR round built the libraries, followed by size selection and purification. Libraries were sequenced paired-end with 100 bp reads on an Illumina HiSeq2000. Per the source publication's procedure: SOAPnuke was used to process the raw data, throwing out any read that contained adapters or uncalled bases, had a mean Phred below 15, or lacked an exact constant-primer or identifier match. COPE v1.2.5 was used to merge high-quality paired reads, and clonotypes were defined as unique nucleotide sequences. Clonotypes were aligned to IMGT TRBV, TRBD and TRBJ reference segments using MiTCR v1.1. The analysis included only V-J combinations with a frequency above 0.0001, which together covered about 99% of the repertoires. A TCS score was defined as the ratio of F50 (clonal expansion) to E x V (chaos), with BLOSUM62-based TCRdist applied between CDR3 peptides within each V-J. Welch's t-statistics and random forest reduced around 510 V-J features to 10 to 15, which were used in a naive Bayes classifier (R e1071). TCRdb took the public reads, trimmed them with fastp at Q25, ran MiXCR for clone calling and kept in-frame beta chains. CDR3 protein duplicates are merged, each entry listing the most common genes and DNA. Here the V and J calls rest on TCRdb's processing, not on the authors' analysis. Across this sample there are hundreds of thousands of distinct CDR3 sequences, with around a fifth seen only once. Less than 65% of the sample is taken by the ten largest.

Sequences were obtained from blood. The sequence was collected from a woman aged 65 to 85 with Graves' ophthalmopathy. The rearranged chain carries TRBV11-2 and TRBJ2-1; the D gene is possibly TRBD2, with 6 bases matching. In nucleotide form, the sequence is TGCGCCAGCAGCCAAGGAGGGAGGTACAATGAGCAGTTCTTC. It is translated as CASSQGGRYNEQFF.